A single count supports the clone carrying this T cell receptor (beta chain). Its specificity is not known. The entry originates in a study of OX40 agonist ivuxolimab in advanced cancers. For the study at large: Each patient was given ivuxolimab into a vein every 2 weeks, at 0.01 to 10 mg/kg.

Profiling relied on immunoSEQ multiplex PCR, and the TCRdb table lists in-frame clones only, not all of them. The sample yields roughly 100,000 clones, 92% seen once. The germline gives CDR1 SEHNR, CDR2 FQNEAQ (reference sequence). There are 15 residues in the CDR3. V lost 4 bases to trimming and J lost 2 bases; unmatched junction nucleotides: 6. General study points: In general, CD8+ T cells held more expanded clones than CD4+ did, on average. At 0.1 to 3.0 mg/kg, clonal expansion of CD4+ and CD8+ blood T cells had occurred by week 6.

This receptor was obtained from an adult with an advanced solid tumor such as melanoma, head and neck, liver or kidney cancer. The specimen was CD4+ or CD8+ T cells sorted from blood, collected in a trial of the OX40 agonist ivuxolimab. The chain uses TRBV7-9 and TRBJ2-7; TRBD2 matches at 9 bases. As DNA, the CDR3 is TGTGCCAGCAGCTCCCCGACTAGCGGACCCTACGAGCAGTACTTC. Amino acids: CASSSPTSGPYEQYF. The whole variable domain, filled in from reference TRBV7-9 and TRBJ2-7, reads DTGVSQNPRHKITKRGQNVTFRCDPISEHNRLYWYRQTLGQGPEFLTYFQNEAQLEKSRLLSDRFSAERPKGSFSTLEIQRTEQGDSAMYLCASSSPTSGPYEQYFGPGTRLTVT.